This T cell receptor (beta chain) came from a study of CD8 T cells in Susac syndrome (dated by TCRdb to between 2018 and 2021). Study-wide context: Of the Susac syndrome patients who were sequenced, six had clinically active disease and roughly eight were in clinical remission. At the time of blood withdrawal, Susac syndrome patients were either therapy-naive, taking corticosteroids (with some also receiving IVIg), or on IVIg alone. The study used repertoire sequencing to test whether antigen drove CD8+ T cell activation and differentiation in Susac syndrome. The study compared CD8+ T cell repertoire clonality among roughly eleven healthy donors, approximately 14 Susac syndrome patients and roughly 15 multiple sclerosis patients. What the authors observed across the whole study: Under 20 and five Susac-specific public clones were found in the total CD8+ and CD8+ TEMRA repertoires, respectively. Clonal expansion was seen in Susac syndrome CD8+ repertoires, peaking in CD8+ TEMRA cells and being greater in clinically active patients than in remitting ones. The number of individuals in the TCR sequencing and HLA analysis was acknowledged as relatively small.

Reading from cysteine to phenylalanine, the CDR3 counts 15 amino acids. The DNA shown is the 45-base CDR3, in frame from base 1. Germline trimming amounts to 6 bases on V and 7 bases on J, with 11 as the count of junction bases outside the gene matches. High-throughput TCR beta sequencing profiled peripheral blood CD8+ and CD4+ T cells from healthy donors, Susac syndrome patients and multiple sclerosis patients. The Susac syndrome patients fulfilled recently defined diagnostic criteria for definite or probable disease. Bulk CD8+ and CD4+ T cells were purified by magnetic negative isolation, while CD8+ TEMRA cells were enriched using FACS. Blood was collected in EDTA tubes and processed within 24 hours, with PBMCs isolated through density gradient centrifugation. PBMCs intended for TCR sequencing were cryopreserved in liquid nitrogen and thawed later in a water bath at 37 degrees C. A purity of at least 90% was achieved for sorted or isolated CD4+, CD8+ and CD8+ TEMRA cells.

RNA was extracted with the RNeasy kit and about 0.5 to 1 ug was reverse transcribed using random hexamers. TCR beta CDR3 regions were amplified with the immunoSEQ multiplex PCR assay covering 54 Vbeta and 13 Jbeta segments. Bias from PCR amplification was corrected by using a synthetic template baseline for primer optimization and for computational correction. On the study's bioinformatics: Reads were annotated to V, D and J genes according to IMGT and were analyzed with immunoSEQ Analyzer, with only productive sequences retained. Clonality was calculated as one minus the Shannon entropy normalized by log2 of the number of productive unique sequences. For each patient and control, public and private clones were evaluated within the 100 most prevalent clones. Clones were defined as Susac-specific when absent from the healthy and MS cohorts, from approximately 970 published viral clones and from other ImmuneACCESS disease sequences. Through fastp at Q25 and MiXCR, TCRdb rebuilt clones from the public reads, retaining in-frame beta chains. Rows with one shared CDR3 protein collapse into an entry with the most common genes and DNA. The V and J calls follow TCRdb's processing rather than the paper's. The sample profile shows around 95,000 distinct CDR3 sequences; 95% of them were found once. The leading ten clones occupy more than 0.3% of the sample.

Concerning this clonotype: It lacks a known antigen. No much larger clonotype is one base removed from it; base qualities were not supplied.

This clonotype originated in a human donor with Susac syndrome. Recombination connected TRBV12-3 or TRBV12-4 to TRBJ2-1; TRBD1 lines up with 8 middle nucleotides. The specimen was CD8+ T cells from PBMCs. The CDR3 in this case is CASRSQQGVYNEQFF. The DNA sequence is TGTGCCAGCAGAAGCCAACAGGGGGTGTATAATGAGCAGTTCTTC.